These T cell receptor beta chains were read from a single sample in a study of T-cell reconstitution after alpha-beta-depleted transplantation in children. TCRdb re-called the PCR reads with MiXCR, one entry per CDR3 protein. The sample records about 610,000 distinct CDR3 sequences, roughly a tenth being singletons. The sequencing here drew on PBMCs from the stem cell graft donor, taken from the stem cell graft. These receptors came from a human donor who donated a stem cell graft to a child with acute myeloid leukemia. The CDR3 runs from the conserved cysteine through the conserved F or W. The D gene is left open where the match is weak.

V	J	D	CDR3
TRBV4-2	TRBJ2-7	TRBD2	CASSQGLTSGIGEQYF
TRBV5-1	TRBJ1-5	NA	CASSLDGGGDQPQHF
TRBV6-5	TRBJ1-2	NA	CATKTTGGGYTF
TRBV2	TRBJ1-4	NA	CASQQGWQEKLFF
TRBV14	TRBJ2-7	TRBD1	CASSQEPRDRGYEQYF
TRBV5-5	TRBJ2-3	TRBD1	CASSWGTGSTDTQYF
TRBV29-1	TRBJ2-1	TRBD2	CSVQEGLAGYNEQFF
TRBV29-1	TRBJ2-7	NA	CSAKKTGSSYEQYF
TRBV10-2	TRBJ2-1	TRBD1	CASSELGGTGQNEQFF
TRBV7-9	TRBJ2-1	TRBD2	CASSRDGRSGNEQFF
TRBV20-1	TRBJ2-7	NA	CSAPREPGGQYF
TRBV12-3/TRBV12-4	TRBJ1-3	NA	CASSLGSGNTIYF
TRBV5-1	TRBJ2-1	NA	CASSLGPSRSYNEQFF
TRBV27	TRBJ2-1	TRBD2	CASSLFLAGGPYNEQFF
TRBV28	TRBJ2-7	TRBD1	CASRKTGGSYEQYF
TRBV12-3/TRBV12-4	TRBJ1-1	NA	CASKWANTEAFF
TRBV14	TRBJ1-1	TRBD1	CASSYRGQAFF
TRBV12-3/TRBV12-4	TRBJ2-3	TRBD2	CASPPGLAGTDTQYF
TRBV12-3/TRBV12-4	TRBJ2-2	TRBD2	CAIRAGGGTGELFF
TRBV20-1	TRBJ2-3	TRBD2	CSAYISGPSTDTQYF
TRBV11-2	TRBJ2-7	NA	CASSPGHTRAYEQYF
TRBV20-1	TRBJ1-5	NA	CSVSRLREPQHF
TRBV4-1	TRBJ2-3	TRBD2	CASSPKLAGDTMPDTQYF
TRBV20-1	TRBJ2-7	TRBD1	CSASAGTGNEQYF
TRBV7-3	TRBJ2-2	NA	CASSPGHNTGELFF
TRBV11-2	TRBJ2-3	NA	CASSLERGGAGPDTQYF
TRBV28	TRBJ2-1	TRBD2	CASRMTSGSYGEQFF
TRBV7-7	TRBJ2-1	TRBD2	CASSKVGGRNEQFF
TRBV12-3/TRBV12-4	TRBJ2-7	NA	CAIRASAHYEQYF
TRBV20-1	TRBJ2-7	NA	CSAEMGEALYEQYF
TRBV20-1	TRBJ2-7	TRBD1	CSAREGTGGAYEQYF
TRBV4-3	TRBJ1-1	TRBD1	CASSHPGTGGPNTEAFF
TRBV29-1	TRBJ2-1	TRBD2	CSVAASGKIEQFF
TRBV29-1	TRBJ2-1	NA	CSVESGSSNEQFF
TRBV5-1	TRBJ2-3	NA	CASSFMAGSSDTQYF
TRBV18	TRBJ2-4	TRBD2	CASSPPGLAVQYF
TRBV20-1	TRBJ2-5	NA	CSALFGVQYF
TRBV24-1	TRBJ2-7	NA	CATSDRTGFGDEQYF
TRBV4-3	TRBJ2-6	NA	CASSRSLLSGANVLTF
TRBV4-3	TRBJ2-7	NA	CASSQDYNGIYEQYF
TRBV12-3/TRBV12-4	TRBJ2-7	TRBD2	CASSHPYQRESVTYEQYF
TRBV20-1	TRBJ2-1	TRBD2	CSAWTSGPYNEQFF
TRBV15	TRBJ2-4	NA	CATSRVVADIQYF
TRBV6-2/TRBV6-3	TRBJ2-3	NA	CASRDSAFEELYF
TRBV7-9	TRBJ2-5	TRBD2	CASSSRAGEETQYF
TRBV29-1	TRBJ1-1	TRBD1	CSATSRDRIMNTEAFF
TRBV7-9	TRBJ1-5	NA	CASSFPEQPQHF
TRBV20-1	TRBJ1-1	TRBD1	CSASPTGVNTEAFF
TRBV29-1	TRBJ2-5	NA	CSVEVSQETQYF
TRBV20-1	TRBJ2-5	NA	CSAALEGLAYQETQYF